The rows below give T cell receptor beta chains drawn from one sample of a study of graft-versus-host responses after intestinal transplantation. Assay used: immunoSEQ multiplex PCR; TCRdb lists only in-frame clones, some missing. The sample holds about 36,000 clones, around 94% seen once. What these receptors recognize is not known. The sequencing used unstimulated CD4+ T cells sorted from spleen or lymph node cells, collected before transplant. The origin of the receptors is a human donor who was the organ donor for an intestinal transplant. Both conserved end residues are part of each CDR3. The D gene is left open where the match is weak. A row's size may be missing; if present it is once, few, many or a size class.

size	J	V	D	CDR3	DNA
-	TRBJ2-5	TRBV23-1	-	CASSQPFQGETQYF	TGCGCCAGCAGTCAGCCTTTCCAAGGTGAGACCCAGTACTTC
-	TRBJ2-5	TRBV11-1	-	CASSFGWNNQETQYF	TGTGCCAGCAGCTTCGGTTGGAACAACCAAGAGACCCAGTACTTC
-	TRBJ2-1	TRBV7-2	TRBD2	CASSLGLAGISSYNEQFF	TGTGCCAGCAGCCTTGGACTAGCGGGTATCAGCTCCTACAATGAGCAGTTCTTC
-	TRBJ2-6	TRBV10-2	-	CASGPTPLIVSGANVLTF	TGCGCCAGCGGTCCGACGCCATTAATTGTCTCTGGGGCCAACGTCCTGACTTTC
-	TRBJ2-2	TRBV9	TRBD2	CASSVEAGRRGELFF	TGTGCCAGCAGCGTAGAAGCGGGGAGAAGAGGGGAGCTGTTTTTT
-	TRBJ1-6	TRBV10-3	TRBD1	CAISVGQGRSPDNSPLHF	TGTGCCATCAGTGTGGGACAGGGTAGAAGTCCGGATAATTCACCCCTCCACTTT
-	TRBJ2-4	TRBV7-2	TRBD2	CASSPTSGGGLAKNIQYF	TGTGCCAGCAGCCCAACTAGCGGGGGGGGACTAGCCAAAAACATTCAGTACTTC
-	TRBJ1-2	TRBV11-3	-	CASSRDRSYGYTF	TGTGCCAGCAGCAGAGACAGGAGCTATGGCTACACCTTC
-	TRBJ2-3	TRBV20-1	-	CSASFGDTQYF	TGCAGTGCTAGCTTCGGGGATACGCAGTATTTT
once	TRBJ2-1	TRBV4-2	TRBD2	CASSPSRTSGDNYNEQFF	TGTGCCAGCAGCCCTTCCAGGACTAGCGGGGATAACTACAATGAGCAGTTCTTC
-	TRBJ1-1	TRBV28	-	CASRKKMNTEAFF	TGTGCCAGCAGAAAGAAAATGAACACTGAAGCTTTCTTT
once	TRBJ2-1	TRBV29-1	TRBD2	CSVRVGTSYNEQFF	TGCAGCGTAAGGGTCGGGACTAGTTACAATGAGCAGTTCTTC
-	TRBJ2-3	TRBV9	TRBD2	CASSKGLAGAGDTQYF	TGTGCCAGCAGCAAAGGACTAGCGGGGGCCGGGGATACGCAGTATTTT
-	TRBJ2-3	TRBV5-6	-	CASSFWGTDTQYF	TGTGCCAGCAGCTTTTGGGGGACAGATACGCAGTATTTT
-	TRBJ1-3	TRBV30	TRBD1	CAWSRDRGRAGNTIYF	TGTGCCTGGAGTAGGGACAGGGGGCGCGCCGGAAACACCATATATTTT
-	TRBJ2-7	TRBV6-5	-	CASGLNYEQYF	TGTGCCAGCGGATTAAACTACGAGCAGTACTTC
once	TRBJ2-3	TRBV25-1	-	CASSSKGSADTQYF	TGTGCCAGCAGTAGTAAAGGGTCCGCAGATACGCAGTATTTT
-	TRBJ2-7	TRBV7-3	TRBD2	CASSRGGDSYEQYF	TGTGCCAGTAGCCGGGGGGGGGATTCCTACGAGCAGTACTTC
-	TRBJ1-1	TRBV18	-	CASSPGLNTEAFF	TGTGCCAGCTCACCGGGACTAAACACTGAAGCTTTCTTT
-	TRBJ1-3	TRBV19	-	CASSSTGISGNTIYF	TGTGCCAGTAGTTCGACAGGTATCTCTGGAAACACCATATATTTT
-	TRBJ2-3	TRBV29-1	-	CSVGFRLSTDTQYF	TGCAGCGTGGGGTTCAGGCTTAGCACAGATACGCAGTATTTT
-	TRBJ2-1	TRBV7-2	TRBD1	CASNSGQGDYNEQFF	TGTGCCAGCAACTCAGGACAGGGAGACTACAATGAGCAGTTCTTC
-	TRBJ2-3	TRBV6-6	TRBD1	CASSHRGSDTQYF	TGTGCCAGCAGCCACAGGGGGTCGGATACGCAGTATTTT
once	TRBJ2-7	TRBV21-1	-	CASSKESPHEQYF	TGTGCCAGCAGCAAAGAGTCACCCCACGAGCAGTACTTC
-	TRBJ2-7	TRBV7-8	-	CASSHYSRDYEQYF	TGTGCCAGCAGCCATTACAGCCGGGACTACGAGCAGTACTTC
-	TRBJ2-5	TRBV30	-	CAWSVRGTRETQYF	TGTGCCTGGAGTGTACGCGGGACACGAGAGACCCAGTACTTC
-	TRBJ2-5	TRBV4-3	TRBD2	CASSLYPAGGPETQYF	TGCGCCAGCAGCCTCTATCCAGCGGGGGGGCCTGAGACCCAGTACTTC
-	TRBJ2-7	TRBV10-3	-	CAISESRGTDGQYF	TGTGCCATCAGTGAGTCGAGGGGGACCGACGGGCAGTACTTC
-	TRBJ2-5	TRBV5-4	-	CASSLESRGAETQYF	TGTGCCAGCAGCTTGGAGTCCCGGGGGGCAGAGACCCAGTACTTC
-	TRBJ1-6	TRBV27	TRBD1	CASSLAGTDNSPLHF	TGTGCCAGCAGTTTGGCCGGGACAGATAATTCACCCCTCCACTTT
-	TRBJ2-5	TRBV5-6	-	CASSLGAGRETQYF	TGTGCCAGCAGCTTGGGGGCCGGCCGGGAGACCCAGTACTTC
-	TRBJ1-1	TRBV5-1	TRBD1	CASSLGVSGTGTPSVVNTEAFF	TGCGCCAGCAGCTTGGGAGTCTCGGGGACAGGTACGCCCTCCGTGGTGAACACTGAAGCTTTCTTT
-	TRBJ1-6	TRBV19	-	CASSMDIGHSPLHF	TGTGCCAGTAGTATGGACATTGGGCATTCACCCCTCCACTTT
-	TRBJ2-5	TRBV29-1	TRBD2	CSVLRGGETQYF	TGCAGCGTTCTACGGGGGGGAGAGACCCAGTACTTC
-	TRBJ2-7	TRBV6-6	-	CASSTSRYEQYF	TGTGCCAGCAGTACCTCTAGGTACGAGCAGTACTTC
-	TRBJ2-5	TRBV7-6	-	CASSHNTGQQETQYF	TGTGCCAGCAGTCACAATACGGGACAACAAGAGACCCAGTACTTC
-	TRBJ2-5	TRBV9	TRBD1	CASSVAPDRAETQYF	TGTGCCAGCAGCGTAGCCCCCGACAGGGCAGAGACCCAGTACTTC
-	TRBJ2-7	TRBV7-6	-	CASSWRYSWGGLEQYF	TGTGCCAGCAGCTGGAGATACTCTTGGGGAGGCCTCGAGCAGTACTTC